Listed below are T cell receptor beta chains from one sample, sequenced in a study of blood T cells in healthy people across ages. MiXCR, applied by TCRdb to the 5' RACE reads, yields one record per CDR3 protein. Among around 1.5 million distinct CDR3 sequences listed, approximately 59% were seen once. Sequencing used blood. These TCRs come from a man in his late teens or twenties in good health. Each CDR3 is given with its conserved first and last residue. D genes are given only for firm matches. Clone size is shown for a subset of rows, as once, few, many or a class of expanded clone.

abundance: .
j_gene: TRBJ2-3
d_gene: TRBD2
v_gene: TRBV25-1
CDR3nt: TGTGCCAGCCGACTAGCGGGAGTGGAAGATACGCAGTATTTT
CDR3aa: CASRLAGVEDTQYF

abundance: few
j_gene: TRBJ2-1
d_gene: TRBD2
v_gene: TRBV12-3/TRBV12-4
CDR3nt: TGTGCCAGCAGCCCTCGGACTAGCGGGAACGATGAGCAGTTCTTC
CDR3aa: CASSPRTSGNDEQFF

abundance: .
j_gene: TRBJ1-4
d_gene: .
v_gene: TRBV18
CDR3nt: TGTGCCAGCTCACCACGTGGGAACAGCGGTGAAAAACTGTTTTTT
CDR3aa: CASSPRGNSGEKLFF

abundance: .
j_gene: TRBJ2-7
d_gene: TRBD2
v_gene: TRBV4-1
CDR3nt: TGCGCCAGCAGCCAACTAGCGGGAGTGAGTGAGCAGTACTTC
CDR3aa: CASSQLAGVSEQYF

abundance: .
j_gene: TRBJ1-1
d_gene: .
v_gene: TRBV18
CDR3nt: TGTGCCAGCTCCCCCTCCCTGGGGAAGGGGGTAGGAACTGAAGCTTTCTTT
CDR3aa: CASSPSLGKGVGTEAFF

abundance: once
j_gene: TRBJ1-5
d_gene: .
v_gene: TRBV7-2
CDR3nt: TGTGCCAGCAGCTTAGCTGCCGACAGAAGCAATCAGCCCCAGCATTTT
CDR3aa: CASSLAADRSNQPQHF

abundance: .
j_gene: TRBJ1-1
d_gene: .
v_gene: TRBV7-9
CDR3nt: TGTGCCGCCTCCCTAGGGGAAGCTTTCTTT
CDR3aa: CAASLGEAFF

abundance: few
j_gene: TRBJ2-1
d_gene: TRBD2
v_gene: TRBV20-1
CDR3nt: TGCAGTGGCCTAGCGGGGGGCCAGCTCTCCTACAATGAGCAGTTCTTC
CDR3aa: CSGLAGGQLSYNEQFF

abundance: .
j_gene: TRBJ2-3
d_gene: .
v_gene: TRBV9
CDR3nt: TGTGCCAGCAGCGTAGGGCGTGAGAATACGCGGTATTTT
CDR3aa: CASSVGRENTRYF

abundance: .
j_gene: TRBJ2-7
d_gene: TRBD2
v_gene: TRBV12-5
CDR3nt: TGTGCTAGTAGGGGCTTGGGCGGGAGAAACGAGCAGTACTTC
CDR3aa: CASRGLGGRNEQYF

abundance: .
j_gene: TRBJ2-7
d_gene: .
v_gene: TRBV25-1
CDR3nt: TGTGCCAGCAGTGAATTGGGGCAGGCCGAGCAGTACTTC
CDR3aa: CASSELGQAEQYF

abundance: .
j_gene: TRBJ2-7
d_gene: .
v_gene: TRBV4-3
CDR3nt: TGCGCCAGCAGCCTATTTACAGGTGGGAGCTCCTACGAGCAGTACTTC
CDR3aa: CASSLFTGGSSYEQYF

abundance: .
j_gene: TRBJ2-4
d_gene: .
v_gene: TRBV27
CDR3nt: TGTGCCAGCAGTTACACCGAAGGGTCCAAAAACATTCAGTACTTC
CDR3aa: CASSYTEGSKNIQYF

abundance: .
j_gene: TRBJ2-3
d_gene: .
v_gene: TRBV18
CDR3nt: TGTGCCAGCTCACCAGTTAGGGCAGATACGCAGTATTTT
CDR3aa: CASSPVRADTQYF

abundance: few
j_gene: TRBJ1-6
d_gene: .
v_gene: TRBV7-2
CDR3nt: TGTGCCAGCAGCTCCCCCTATAATTCACCCCTCCACTTT
CDR3aa: CASSSPYNSPLHF

abundance: .
j_gene: TRBJ1-5
d_gene: .
v_gene: TRBV4-1
CDR3nt: TGCGCCAGCAGCCAAGAGCCCAGGGGTTGGGCTCAGCCCCAGCATTTT
CDR3aa: CASSQEPRGWAQPQHF

abundance: .
j_gene: TRBJ2-5
d_gene: .
v_gene: TRBV29-1
CDR3nt: TGCAGCGTTGAAGATTTCCCAGGGAGGATTTTTAACCAAGAGACCCAGTACTTC
CDR3aa: CSVEDFPGRIFNQETQYF

abundance: once
j_gene: TRBJ2-5
d_gene: TRBD2
v_gene: TRBV27
CDR3nt: TGTGCCAGCAAAGAAGAGGGCGGGGGGGCCTTTAATGAGCAGTACTTC
CDR3aa: CASKEEGGGAFNEQYF

abundance: .
j_gene: TRBJ2-5
d_gene: .
v_gene: TRBV4-2
CDR3nt: TGTGCCAGCAGCCAAGATTGGCGGGACACGACAGGGTTCATGGAGACCCAGTACTTC
CDR3aa: CASSQDWRDTTGFMETQYF

abundance: .
j_gene: TRBJ2-1
d_gene: TRBD2
v_gene: TRBV12-3/TRBV12-4
CDR3nt: TGTGCCAGCATCCCCGGGGGAAATCGGGGGGGCCTCGGCAATGAGCAGTTCTTC
CDR3aa: CASIPGGNRGGLGNEQFF